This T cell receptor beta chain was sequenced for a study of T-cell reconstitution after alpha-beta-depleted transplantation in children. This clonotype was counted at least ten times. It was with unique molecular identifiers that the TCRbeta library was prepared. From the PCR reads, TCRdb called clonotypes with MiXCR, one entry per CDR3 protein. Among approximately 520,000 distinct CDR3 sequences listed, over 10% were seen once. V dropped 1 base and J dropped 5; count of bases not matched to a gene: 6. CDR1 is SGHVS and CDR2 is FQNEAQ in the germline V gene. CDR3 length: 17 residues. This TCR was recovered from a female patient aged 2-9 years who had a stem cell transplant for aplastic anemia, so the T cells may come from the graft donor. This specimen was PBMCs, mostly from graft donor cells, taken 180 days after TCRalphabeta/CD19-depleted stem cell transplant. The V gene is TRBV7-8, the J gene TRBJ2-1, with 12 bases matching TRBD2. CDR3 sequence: CASSLVGLAGGNNEQFF. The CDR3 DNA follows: TGTGCCAGCAGCTTAGTTGGGCTAGCGGGAGGGAACAATGAGCAGTTCTTC.